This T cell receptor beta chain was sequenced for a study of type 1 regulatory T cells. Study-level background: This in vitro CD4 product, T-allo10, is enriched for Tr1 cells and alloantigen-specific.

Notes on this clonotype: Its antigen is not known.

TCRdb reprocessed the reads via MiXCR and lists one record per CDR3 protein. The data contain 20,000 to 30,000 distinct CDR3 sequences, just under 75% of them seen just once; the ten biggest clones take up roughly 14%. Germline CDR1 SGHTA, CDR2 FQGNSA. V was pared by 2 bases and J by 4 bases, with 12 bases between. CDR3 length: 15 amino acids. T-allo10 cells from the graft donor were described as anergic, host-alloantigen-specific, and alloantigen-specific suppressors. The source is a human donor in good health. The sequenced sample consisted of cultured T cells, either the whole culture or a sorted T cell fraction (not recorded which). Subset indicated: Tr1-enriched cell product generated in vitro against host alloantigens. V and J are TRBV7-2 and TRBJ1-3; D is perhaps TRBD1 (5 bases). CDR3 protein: CASSLRVDIGNTIYF. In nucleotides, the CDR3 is TGTGCCAGCAGCTTAAGGGTGGACATCGGAAACACCATATATTTT.